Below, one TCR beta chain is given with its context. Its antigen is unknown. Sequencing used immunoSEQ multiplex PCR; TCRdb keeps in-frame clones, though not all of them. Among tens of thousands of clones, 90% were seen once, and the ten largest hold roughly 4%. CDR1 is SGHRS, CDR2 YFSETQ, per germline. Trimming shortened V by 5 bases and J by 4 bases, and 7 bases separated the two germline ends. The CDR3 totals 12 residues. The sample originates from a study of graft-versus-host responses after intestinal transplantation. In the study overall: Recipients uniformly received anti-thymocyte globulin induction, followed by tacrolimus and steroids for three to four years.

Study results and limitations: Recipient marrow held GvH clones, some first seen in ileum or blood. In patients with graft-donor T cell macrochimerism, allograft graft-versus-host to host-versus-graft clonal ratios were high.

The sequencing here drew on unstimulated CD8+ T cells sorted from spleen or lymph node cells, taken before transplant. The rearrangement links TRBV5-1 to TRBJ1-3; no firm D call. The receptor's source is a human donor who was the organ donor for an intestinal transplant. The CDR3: CASREGGNTIYF. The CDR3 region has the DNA TGCGCCAGCAGGGAGGGAGGAAACACCATATATTTT.